This TCR beta chain originates from a study of control samples from healthy donors and cancer patients. This table comes from immunoSEQ multiplex PCR, and its TCRdb copy is limited to in-frame clones, with some not included. This sample yields about 120,000 clones, of which roughly 92% are seen a single time; 6.5% to 9% belongs to the top ten. The CDR3 sequence is 14 residues long. Germline-derived CDR1 and CDR2 are MDHEN and SYDVKM. Deletions cut 6 bases from V and 7 bases from J, with 16 bases between. This clonotype was sampled from a woman aged 18-29 years in good health. Sequenced material: blood. The rearrangement links TRBV28 to TRBJ1-5; D unclear. CDR3 coding DNA: TGTGCCAGCAGCCTAGGGCCCCCGGGGCAGCCCCAGCATTTT. The encoded protein is CASSLGPPGQPQHF.